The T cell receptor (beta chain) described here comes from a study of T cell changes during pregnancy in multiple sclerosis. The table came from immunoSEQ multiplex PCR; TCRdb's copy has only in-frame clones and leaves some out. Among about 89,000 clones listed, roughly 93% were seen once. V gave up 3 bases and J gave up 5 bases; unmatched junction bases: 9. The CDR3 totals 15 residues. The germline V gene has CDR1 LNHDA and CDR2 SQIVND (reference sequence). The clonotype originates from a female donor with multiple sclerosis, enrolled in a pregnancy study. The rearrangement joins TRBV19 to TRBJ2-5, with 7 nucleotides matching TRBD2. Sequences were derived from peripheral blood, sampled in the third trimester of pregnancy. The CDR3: CASSIGGNVVETQYF. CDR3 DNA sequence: TGTGCCAGTAGTATCGGGGGGAACGTAGTGGAGACCCAGTACTTC.